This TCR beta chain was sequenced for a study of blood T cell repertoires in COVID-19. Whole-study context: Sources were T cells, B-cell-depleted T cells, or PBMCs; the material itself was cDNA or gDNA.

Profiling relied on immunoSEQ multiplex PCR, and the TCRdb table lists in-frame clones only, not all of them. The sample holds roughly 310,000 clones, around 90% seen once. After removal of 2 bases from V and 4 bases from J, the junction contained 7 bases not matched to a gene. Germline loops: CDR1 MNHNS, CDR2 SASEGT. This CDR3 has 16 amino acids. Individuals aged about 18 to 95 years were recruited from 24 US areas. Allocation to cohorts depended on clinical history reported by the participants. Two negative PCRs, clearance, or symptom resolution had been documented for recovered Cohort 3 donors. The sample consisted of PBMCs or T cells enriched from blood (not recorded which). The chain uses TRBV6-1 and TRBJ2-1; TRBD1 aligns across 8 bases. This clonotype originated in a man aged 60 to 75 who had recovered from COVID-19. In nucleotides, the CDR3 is TGTGCCAGCAGTGAAAGAGAAAGGACAGGGTACAATGAGCAGTTCTTC. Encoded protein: CASSERERTGYNEQFF.